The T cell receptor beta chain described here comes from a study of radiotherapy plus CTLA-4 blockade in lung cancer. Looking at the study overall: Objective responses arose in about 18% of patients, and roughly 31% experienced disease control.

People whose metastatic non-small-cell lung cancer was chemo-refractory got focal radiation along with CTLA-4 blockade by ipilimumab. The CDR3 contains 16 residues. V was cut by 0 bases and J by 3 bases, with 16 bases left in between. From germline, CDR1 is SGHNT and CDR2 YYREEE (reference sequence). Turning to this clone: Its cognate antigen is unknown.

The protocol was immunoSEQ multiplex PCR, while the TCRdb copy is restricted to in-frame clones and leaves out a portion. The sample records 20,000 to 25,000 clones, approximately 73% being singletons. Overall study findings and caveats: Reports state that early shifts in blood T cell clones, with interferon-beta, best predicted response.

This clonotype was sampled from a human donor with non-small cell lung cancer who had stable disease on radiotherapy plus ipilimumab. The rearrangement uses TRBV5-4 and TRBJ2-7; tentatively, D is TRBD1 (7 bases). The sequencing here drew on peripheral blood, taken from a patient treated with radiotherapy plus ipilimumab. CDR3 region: CASSLVRSGGGYEQYF. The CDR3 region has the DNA TGTGCCAGCAGCTTGGTTAGGTCAGGGGGAGGCTACGAGCAGTACTTC.